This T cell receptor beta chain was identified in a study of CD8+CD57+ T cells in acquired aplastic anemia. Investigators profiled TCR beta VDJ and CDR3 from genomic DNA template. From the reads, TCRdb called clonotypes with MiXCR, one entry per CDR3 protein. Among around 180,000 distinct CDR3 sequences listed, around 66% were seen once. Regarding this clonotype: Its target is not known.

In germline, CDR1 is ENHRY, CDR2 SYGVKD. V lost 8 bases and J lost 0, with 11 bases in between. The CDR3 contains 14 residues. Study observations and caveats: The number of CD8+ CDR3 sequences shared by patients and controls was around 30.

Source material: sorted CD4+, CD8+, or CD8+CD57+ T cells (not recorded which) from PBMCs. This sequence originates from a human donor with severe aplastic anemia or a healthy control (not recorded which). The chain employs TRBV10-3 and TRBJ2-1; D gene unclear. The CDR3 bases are TGTGCCATCCGGACCCGACTCTCCTACAATGAGCAGTTCTTC. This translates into CAIRTRLSYNEQFF.